The 29 T cell receptor beta chains presented below share a single source sample, sequenced in a study of CD8 T cells in ankylosing spondylitis. TCRdb reprocessed the 5' RACE reads via MiXCR and lists one record per CDR3 protein. The sample shows 300,000 to 350,000 distinct CDR3 sequences, more than 20% of them seen only once. Sequenced sample: blood, either unsorted or a sorted T cell fraction (not recorded which). The source is a female donor with ankylosing spondylitis or in good health (not recorded which).

The V call is TRBV10-3, the J call TRBJ1-1; D gene uncertain. The CDR3 extends over 13 amino acids. Germline CDR1 and CDR2: ENHRY and SYGVKD. With 11 bases removed from V and 3 bases from J, the gap between germline ends came to 16 bases. CDR3 in DNA: TGTGCCTCGGCGGGGTTGCTGGACACTGAAGCTTTCTTT. Translating it yields CASAGLLDTEAFF.

This clonotype was observed a handful of times. V is TRBV7-9 and J is TRBJ2-3; 9 bases map to TRBD2. Germline CDR1 SEHNR, CDR2 FQNEAQ (reference sequence). The V segment lost 4 bases and the J segment 4 bases; nucleotides outside the gene matches: 12. The CDR3 length is 17 residues. CDR3 in DNA: TGTGCCAGCAGCTCACCTCCAGGGACTAGCATTTCAGATACGCAGTATTTT. Amino acids: CASSSPPGTSISDTQYF.

This clonotype showed up many times. This chain links TRBV20-1 with TRBJ2-5; 9 positions match TRBD2. The germline V gene encodes CDR1 DFQATT and CDR2 SNEGSKA (reference sequence). The trim removed 5 bases at V and 4 bases at J, leaving 11 bases unmatched. The CDR3 is 15 residues long. This CDR3 reads CSAGILAGVGETQYF. The CDR3 DNA sequence: TGCAGTGCTGGGATTTTAGCGGGAGTAGGAGAGACCCAGTACTTC.

The chain is built from TRBV12-3 or TRBV12-4 and TRBJ2-2; D is unresolved. The ends were cut back, 4 bases at V and 6 bases at J, with 12 bases in the middle. The CDR3 totals 14 residues. The CDR3 nucleotides are TGTGCCAGCAGTTCCATGGGGATCCCCGGGGAGCTGTTTTTT. Protein sequence: CASSSMGIPGELFF.

In this sample, this clonotype turned up a few times. V usage is TRBV7-3 and J usage is TRBJ1-1, with D tentatively TRBD1 (5 bases). The CDR3 is made up of 13 amino acids. CDR1 and CDR2 (germline): SGHTA, FQGTGA. V gave up 2 bases and J gave up 5 bases, with 9 bases separating them. CDR3 amino acids: CASSLWTTTEAFF. DNA of the CDR3: TGTGCCAGCAGCTTATGGACAACTACTGAAGCTTTCTTT.

J is TRBJ2-7 and V is TRBV2; TRBD1 matches 7 bases. The CDR3 sequence is 13 residues long. J gave up 3 bases and V 5 bases, and 4 bases lay outside the gene matches. In germline, CDR1 is SNHLY, CDR2 FYNNEI. This chain's CDR3 is CASSRDSFYEQYF. In DNA, the CDR3 is TGTGCCAGCAGTCGGGACAGTTTCTACGAGCAGTACTTC.

The chain couples TRBV20-1 to TRBJ2-1; TRBD2 is a possible D gene (6 bases). Trimming pared 6 bases from V and 8 bases from J, leaving 14 bases between. The CDR3 consists of 12 residues. CDR1 and CDR2 from the germline V gene are DFQATT and SNEGSKA (reference sequence). For the CDR3, the DNA is TGCAGTGCAAGGACTACCCTCCATGAGCAGTTCTTC. This translates into CSARTTLHEQFF.

The J gene is TRBJ2-3, the V gene TRBV4-3; 12 bases are shared with TRBD2. V lost 4 bases, J lost 4 bases, and 9 bases stayed unmatched. The CDR3 spans 17 residues. Germline CDR1 LGHNA, CDR2 YSLEER. The CDR3 bases are TGCGCCAGCAGCCGGCTGGGGACTAGCGGGTCTTCAGATACGCAGTATTTT. It codes for CASSRLGTSGSSDTQYF.

V gene TRBV19 combines with J gene TRBJ2-1; TRBD2 aligns across 8 bases. Germline CDR1 is LNHDA and CDR2 is SQIVND (reference sequence). V shed 5 bases, J shed 2 bases, and the junction held 11 bases outside the gene matches. CDR3 size: 17 residues. The CDR3 region is CASSPSRTSGTYNEQFF. CDR3 sequence (DNA): TGTGCCAGTAGTCCCTCCAGAACTAGCGGAACCTACAATGAGCAGTTCTTC.

The gene calls are TRBV4-3 and TRBJ2-1, with a tentative D call TRBD2 (6 bases). V was trimmed by 1 base and J by 2 bases, leaving 12 bases between them. The CDR3 extends over 16 amino acids. The V gene's germline CDR1 is LGHNA and CDR2 YSLEER. The CDR3 DNA follows: TGCGCCAGCAGCCAAGGGGCCAGGGAGGCCTACAATGAGCAGTTCTTC. This gives the protein CASSQGAREAYNEQFF.

This clonotype was observed a few times. The chain combines TRBV20-1 with TRBJ2-7, with D perhaps being TRBD1 or TRBD2 (7 bases each). The CDR3 is 14 residues long. V lost 6 bases, J lost 5 bases, and 20 bases lay in between. CDR1 DFQATT and CDR2 SNEGSKA come from the germline V gene (reference sequence). CDR3 sequence: CSASLGGGSHEQYF. CDR3 nucleotide sequence: TGCAGTGCCAGCCTAGGGGGCGGGAGTCACGAGCAGTACTTC.

The V and J genes are TRBV7-8 and TRBJ2-1, with TRBD2 matching 16 bases. The ends lost 1 base at V and 9 bases at J; junction bases unmatched: 6. CDR1 is SGHVS, CDR2 FQNEAQ, per germline. The CDR3 runs to 17 residues. In DNA, the CDR3 is TGTGCCAGCAGCTTAGAGGGGGGACTAGCGGGAGGGGCTGAGCAGTTCTTC. This encodes CASSLEGGLAGGAEQFF.

This clonotype was counted only a few times. The chain has TRBV4-3 and TRBJ2-1; the D gene is possibly TRBD2 (5 bases). V lost 0 bases to trimming and J lost 1 base, with 7 bases between them. This CDR3 spans 15 amino acids. Germline CDR1 and CDR2: LGHNA and YSLEER. The CDR3 protein is CASSQELGSYNEQFF. CDR3 nucleotide sequence: TGCGCCAGCAGCCAAGAACTAGGATCCTACAATGAGCAGTTCTTC.

Written as DNA, the CDR3 is TGTGCCAGCAGCCTAGAAGCAGGGGGCCAAACTGAAGCTTTCTTT. It encodes CASSLEAGGQTEAFF. The chain has TRBV2 and TRBJ1-1, with 8 nucleotides matching TRBD1. J was trimmed by 5 bases and V by 6 bases; bases with no gene match: 11. CDR3 size: 15 residues. Germline CDR1 reads SNHLY; CDR2 reads FYNNEI.

The chain recombines TRBV20-1 with TRBJ1-1; TRBD1 might be the D (6 bases). V dropped 2 bases and J dropped 6 bases, with 7 bases sitting between them. CDR3 length: 11 residues. Germline-derived CDR1 and CDR2 are DFQATT and SNEGSKA (reference sequence). The CDR3 loop reads CSARHRAEAFF. CDR3 coding DNA: TGCAGTGCTAGACACAGGGCTGAAGCTTTCTTT.

This clonotype was seen a handful of times. The chain links TRBV20-1 to TRBJ2-3; no firm D call. The CDR3 has 11 residues. CDR1 is DFQATT and CDR2 is SNEGSKA in the germline V gene (reference sequence). V was clipped by 3 bases and J by 5 bases, with 6 bases between them. The DNA for the CDR3 is TGCAGTGCTAGCGAGGAAGATACGCAGTATTTT. Its translation: CSASEEDTQYF.

In this sample, this clonotype turned up many times. This chain joins TRBV15 and TRBJ1-1; D is ambiguous. Germline loops: CDR1 LNHNV, CDR2 YYDKDF (reference sequence). V lost 0 bases and J 8 bases, leaving 16 bases between the germline ends. The CDR3 is 15 amino acids. DNA of the CDR3: TGTGCCACCAGCAGAGATCAGGTGACCCTCGAAGAAGCTTTCTTT. This encodes CATSRDQVTLEEAFF.

This clonotype has just a few counts. This chain links TRBV9 with TRBJ2-5; TRBD1 agrees at 7 bases. CDR1 SGDLS and CDR2 YYNGEE come from the germline V gene. V dropped 4 bases and J dropped 3; count of bases not matched to a gene: 6. CDR3 length equals 14 residues. CDR3 bases: TGTGCCAGCAGCCAGACAGGGAATGAAGAGACCCAGTACTTC. This gives the protein CASSQTGNEETQYF.

The rearrangement uses TRBV4-3 and TRBJ2-2, with D hard to call. There are 17 residues in the CDR3. CDR1 LGHNA and CDR2 YSLEER come from the germline V gene. Trimming left V 3 bases short and J 5 bases short, with 19 bases between. CDR3 residues: CASSQGALRARTGELFF. The CDR3 coding sequence is TGCGCCAGCAGCCAGGGTGCCCTCCGAGCGAGGACCGGGGAGCTGTTTTTT.

The V and J genes are TRBV24-1 and TRBJ2-2; no reliable D call. Per the germline V gene, CDR1 is KGHDR and CDR2 is SFDVKD. The CDR3 runs 13 residues. Trimming took 1 base from V and 6 from J, leaving 5 bases between them. DNA of the CDR3: TGTGCCACCAGTGATTTAATCTCCGGGGAGCTGTTTTTT. Protein: CATSDLISGELFF.

V gene TRBV12-3 or TRBV12-4 combines with J gene TRBJ2-1; TRBD2 matches at 7 bases. The CDR3 totals 15 residues. V was pared by 9 bases and J by 5 bases, with 13 bases of the junction left unmatched. The CDR3 is CASTLVLADHNEQFF. The CDR3 coding sequence is TGTGCCAGTACCCTAGTGCTAGCGGACCACAATGAGCAGTTCTTC.

V and J are TRBV12-3 or TRBV12-4 and TRBJ2-4; TRBD2 agrees at 11 bases. J was trimmed by 8 bases and V by 5 bases; bases with no gene match: 5. This CDR3 has 14 residues. The CDR3 here is CASSPGLAGDIQYF. CDR3 in DNA: TGTGCCAGCAGTCCTGGACTAGCGGGCGACATTCAGTACTTC.

This clonotype was counted between two and nine times. This chain uses TRBV25-1 with TRBJ2-3; the match to TRBD1 covers 9 bases. The CDR3 length is 15 residues. Germline CDR1 is MGHDK and CDR2 is SYGVNS. After removal of 4 bases from V and 5 bases from J, the junction contained 7 bases not matched to a gene. The CDR3, as DNA: TGTGCCAGCAGTGGGACAGGGGCGCGGGAAGATACGCAGTATTTT. The encoded protein is CASSGTGAREDTQYF.

The chain carries TRBV12-3 or TRBV12-4 and TRBJ1-5; D call uncertain. With 6 bases removed from V and 4 bases from J, the gap between germline ends came to 13 bases. The CDR3 is 14 amino acids. CDR3 sequence (DNA): TGTGCCAGCAGGCGAAGAGGACGAAATCAGCCCCAGCATTTT. It translates to CASRRRGRNQPQHF.

The sample holds a few counts of this clonotype. Germline and junction disagree at one end, which may indicate a read error. The chain is built from TRBV27 and TRBJ1-1; 7 nucleotides line up with TRBD1. In germline, CDR1 is MNHEY, CDR2 SMNVEV (reference sequence). This CDR3 contains 15 residues. The CDR3: CASSSAGGVRTETFF. The DNA for the CDR3 is TGTGCCAGCAGTTCTGCAGGGGGAGTACGGACTGAAACTTTCTTT.

V and J are TRBV6-2 or TRBV6-3 and TRBJ2-3; 11 bases are a match to TRBD2. The CDR3 length is 21 residues. The V gene end was trimmed by 2 bases and the J gene end by 0 bases; junction bases not matched to a gene: 16. The germline V gene encodes CDR1 MNHEY and CDR2 SVGEGT. The CDR3 is CASSYPLGLAGISSSTDTQYF. In DNA form, the CDR3 reads TGTGCCAGCAGTTACCCCCTCGGACTAGCGGGCATCTCCTCTAGCACAGATACGCAGTATTTT.

In this sample, this clonotype turned up a few times. The chain employs TRBV6-1 and TRBJ2-7, with D possibly being TRBD2 (7 bases). Germline lookup yields CDR1 MNHNS and CDR2 SASEGT. The CDR3 is made up of 13 amino acids. V lost 5 bases and J 4 bases, leaving 12 bases between the germline ends. In nucleotides, the CDR3 is TGTGCCAGCAGTATCGGGGGGCGATACGAGCAGTACTTC. It translates to CASSIGGRYEQYF.

The chain uses TRBV6-5 and TRBJ2-5; 7 bases match TRBD2. The CDR3 consists of 14 residues. V lost 2 bases to trimming and J lost 2 bases; unmatched junction nucleotides: 2. Germline lookup yields CDR1 MNHEY and CDR2 SVGAGI. This CDR3 reads CASSYGGEQETQYF. CDR3 nucleotide sequence: TGTGCCAGCAGTTACGGGGGGGAGCAAGAGACCCAGTACTTC.

This clonotype has more than one count but fewer than ten. In DNA form, the CDR3 reads TGTGCCAGCAGCCAGGGTTCGAACACTGAAGCTTTCTTT. This gives the protein CASSQGSNTEAFF. The chain couples TRBV25-1 to TRBJ1-1; the D gene is possibly TRBD1 (5 bases). This CDR3 has 13 amino acids. Looked up from germline, CDR1 is MGHDK and CDR2 is SYGVNS. Trimming removed 6 bases from V and 1 base from J, with 9 bases in between.